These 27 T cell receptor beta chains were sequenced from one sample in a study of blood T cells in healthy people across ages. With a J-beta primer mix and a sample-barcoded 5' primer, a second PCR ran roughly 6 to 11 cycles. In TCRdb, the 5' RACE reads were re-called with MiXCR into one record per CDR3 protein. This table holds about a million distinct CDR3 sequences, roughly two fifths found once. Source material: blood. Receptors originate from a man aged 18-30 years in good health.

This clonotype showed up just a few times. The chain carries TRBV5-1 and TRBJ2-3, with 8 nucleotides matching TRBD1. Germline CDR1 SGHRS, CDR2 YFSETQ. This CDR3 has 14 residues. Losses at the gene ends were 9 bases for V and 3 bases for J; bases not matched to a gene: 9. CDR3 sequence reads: CATQSGGLTDTQYF. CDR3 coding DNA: TGCGCCACACAATCAGGGGGCTTGACAGATACGCAGTATTTT.

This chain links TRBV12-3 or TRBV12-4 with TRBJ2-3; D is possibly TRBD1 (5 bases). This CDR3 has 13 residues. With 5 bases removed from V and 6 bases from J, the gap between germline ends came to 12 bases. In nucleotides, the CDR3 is TGTGCCAGCAGTCCATCGACAGAGGATACGCAGTATTTT. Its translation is CASSPSTEDTQYF.

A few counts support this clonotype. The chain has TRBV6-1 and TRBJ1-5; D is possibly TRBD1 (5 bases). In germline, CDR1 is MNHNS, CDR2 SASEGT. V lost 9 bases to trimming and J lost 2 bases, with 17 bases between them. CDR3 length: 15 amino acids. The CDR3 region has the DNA TGTGCCAGTACAAACCGAGGGGTTGGCAATCAGCCCCAGCATTTT. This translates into CASTNRGVGNQPQHF.

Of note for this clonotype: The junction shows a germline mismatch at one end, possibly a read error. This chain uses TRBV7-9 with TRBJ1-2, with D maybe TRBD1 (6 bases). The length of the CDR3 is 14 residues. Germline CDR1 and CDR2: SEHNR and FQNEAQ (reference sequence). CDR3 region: CAGRRGGQGHGYTF. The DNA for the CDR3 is TGTGCCGGCAGACGAGGGGGGCAGGGACATGGCTACACCTTC.

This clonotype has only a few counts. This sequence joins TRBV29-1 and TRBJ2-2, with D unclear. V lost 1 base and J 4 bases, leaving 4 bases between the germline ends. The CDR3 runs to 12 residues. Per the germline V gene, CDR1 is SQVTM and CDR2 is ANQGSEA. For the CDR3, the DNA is TGCAGCGTTGAAGCTCCCACCGGGGAGCTGTTTTTT. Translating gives CSVEAPTGELFF.

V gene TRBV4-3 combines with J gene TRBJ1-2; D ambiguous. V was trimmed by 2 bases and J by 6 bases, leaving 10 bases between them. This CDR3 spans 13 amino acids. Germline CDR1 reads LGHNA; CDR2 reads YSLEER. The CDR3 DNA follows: TGCGCCAGCAGCCAACAACCTACCGATGGCTACACCTTC. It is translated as CASSQQPTDGYTF.

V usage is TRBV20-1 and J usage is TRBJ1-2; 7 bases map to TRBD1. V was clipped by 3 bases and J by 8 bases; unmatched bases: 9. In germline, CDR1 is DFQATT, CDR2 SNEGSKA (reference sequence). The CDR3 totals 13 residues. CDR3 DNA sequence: TGCAGTGCTAGCAGACATACAGGGGTAGGCTACACCTTC. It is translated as CSASRHTGVGYTF.

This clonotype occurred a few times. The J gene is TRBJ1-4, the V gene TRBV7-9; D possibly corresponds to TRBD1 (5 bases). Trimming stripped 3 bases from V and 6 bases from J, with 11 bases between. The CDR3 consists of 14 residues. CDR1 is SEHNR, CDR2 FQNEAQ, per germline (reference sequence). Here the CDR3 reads CASSFGDGDEKLFF. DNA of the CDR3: TGTGCCAGCAGCTTTGGGGACGGGGATGAAAAACTGTTTTTT.

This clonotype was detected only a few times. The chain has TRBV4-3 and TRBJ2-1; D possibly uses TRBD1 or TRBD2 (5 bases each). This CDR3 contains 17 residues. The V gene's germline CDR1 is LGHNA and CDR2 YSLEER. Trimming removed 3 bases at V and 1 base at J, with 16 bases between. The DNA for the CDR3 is TGCGCCAGCAGCCAGGACTTGGGGACGGATTCCTACAATGAGCAGTTCTTC. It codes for CASSQDLGTDSYNEQFF.

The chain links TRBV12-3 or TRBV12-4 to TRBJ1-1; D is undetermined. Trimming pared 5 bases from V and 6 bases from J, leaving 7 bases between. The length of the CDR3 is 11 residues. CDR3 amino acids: CASSDTSEAFF. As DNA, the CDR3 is TGTGCCAGCAGTGACACTTCTGAAGCTTTCTTT.

CDR3 sequence reads: CSARRAGANVLTF. CDR3 DNA: TGCAGTGCTAGAAGGGCTGGGGCCAACGTCCTGACTTTC. The chain has TRBV20-1 and TRBJ2-6, with D unresolved. This CDR3 spans 13 amino acids. From germline, CDR1 is DFQATT and CDR2 SNEGSKA (reference sequence). Trimming stripped 2 bases from V and 2 bases from J, with 4 bases between.

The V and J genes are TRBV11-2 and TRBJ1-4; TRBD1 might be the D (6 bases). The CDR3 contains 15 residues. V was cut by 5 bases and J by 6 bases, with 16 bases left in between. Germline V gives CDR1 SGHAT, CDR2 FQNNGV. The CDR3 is CASSRDRQPDEKLFF. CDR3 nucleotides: TGTGCCAGCAGCCGCGACAGGCAACCTGATGAAAAACTGTTTTTT.

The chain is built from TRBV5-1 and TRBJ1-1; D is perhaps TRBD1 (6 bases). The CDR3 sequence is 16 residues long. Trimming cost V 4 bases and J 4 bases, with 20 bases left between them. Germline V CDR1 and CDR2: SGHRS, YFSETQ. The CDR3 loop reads CASSAQRGAEGTEAFF. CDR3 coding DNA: TGCGCCAGCAGCGCCCAGAGGGGGGCCGAGGGCACTGAAGCTTTCTTT.

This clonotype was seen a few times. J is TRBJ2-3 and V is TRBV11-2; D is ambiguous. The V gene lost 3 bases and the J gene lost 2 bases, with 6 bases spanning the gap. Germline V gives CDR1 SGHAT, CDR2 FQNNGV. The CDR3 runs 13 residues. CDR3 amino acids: CASSFGNTDTQYF. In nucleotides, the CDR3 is TGTGCCAGCAGCTTTGGAAACACAGATACGCAGTATTTT.

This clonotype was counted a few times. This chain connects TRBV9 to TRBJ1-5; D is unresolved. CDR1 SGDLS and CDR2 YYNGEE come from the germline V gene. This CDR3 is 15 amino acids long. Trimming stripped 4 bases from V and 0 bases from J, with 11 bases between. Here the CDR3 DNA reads TGTGCCAGCAGCCCACGTATCGGTAGCAATCAGCCCCAGCATTTT. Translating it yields CASSPRIGSNQPQHF. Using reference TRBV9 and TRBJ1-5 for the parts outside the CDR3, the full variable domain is DSGVTQTPKHLITATGQRVTLRCSPRSGDLSVYWYQQSLDQGLQFLIQYYNGEERAKGNILERFSAQQFPDLHSELNLSSLELGDSALYFCASSPRIGSNQPQHFGDGTRLSIL.

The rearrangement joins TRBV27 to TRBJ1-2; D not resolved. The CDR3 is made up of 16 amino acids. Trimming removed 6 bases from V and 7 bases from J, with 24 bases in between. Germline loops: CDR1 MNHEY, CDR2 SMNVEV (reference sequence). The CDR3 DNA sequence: TGTGCCAGCAGCCCTACGACTGCGGGGAGGAGCGGTGGCTACACCTTC. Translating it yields CASSPTTAGRSGGYTF.

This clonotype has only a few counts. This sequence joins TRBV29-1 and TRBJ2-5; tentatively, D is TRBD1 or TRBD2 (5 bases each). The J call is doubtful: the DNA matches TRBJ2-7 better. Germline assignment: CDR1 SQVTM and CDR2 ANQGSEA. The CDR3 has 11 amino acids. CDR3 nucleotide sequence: TGCAGCGTTCGGGACGGCGACGAGCAGTACTTC. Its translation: CSVRDGDEQYF.

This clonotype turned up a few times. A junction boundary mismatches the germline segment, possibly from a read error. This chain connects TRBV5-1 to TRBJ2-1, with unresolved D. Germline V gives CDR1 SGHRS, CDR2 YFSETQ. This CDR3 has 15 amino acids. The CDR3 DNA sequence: TGTGCCAGCAGCCCCCTCGGTGGCTCCTACAATGAGCAGTTCTTC. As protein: CASSPLGGSYNEQFF.

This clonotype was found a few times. CDR3 amino acids: CASRQQGPNVDTQYF. In nucleotides, the CDR3 is TGTGCCAGCAGGCAACAGGGTCCCAATGTGGATACGCAGTATTTT. The chain carries TRBV12-3 or TRBV12-4 and TRBJ2-3; D may be TRBD1 (6 bases). V dropped 6 bases and J dropped 6 bases, with 19 bases sitting between them. There are 15 residues in the CDR3.

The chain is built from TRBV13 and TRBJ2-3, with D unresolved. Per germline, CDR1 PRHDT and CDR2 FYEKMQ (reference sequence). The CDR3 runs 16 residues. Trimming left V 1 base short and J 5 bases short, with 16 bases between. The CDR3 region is CASSLDLRTALDTQYF. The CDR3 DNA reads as TGTGCCAGCAGCTTAGACCTCCGTACAGCCCTAGATACGCAGTATTTT.

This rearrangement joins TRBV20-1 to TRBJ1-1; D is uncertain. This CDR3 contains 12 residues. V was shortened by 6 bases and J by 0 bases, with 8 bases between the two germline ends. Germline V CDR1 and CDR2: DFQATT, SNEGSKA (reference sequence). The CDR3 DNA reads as TGCAGTGCGGGTTTTTTGAACACTGAAGCTTTCTTT. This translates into CSAGFLNTEAFF.

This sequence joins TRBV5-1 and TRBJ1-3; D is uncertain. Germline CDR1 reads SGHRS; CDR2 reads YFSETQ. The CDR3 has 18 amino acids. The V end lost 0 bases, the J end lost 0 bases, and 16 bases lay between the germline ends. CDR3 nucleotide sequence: TGCGCCAGCAGCTTGGACTACGGTGCCCCAAACTCTGGAAACACCATATATTTT. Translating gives CASSLDYGAPNSGNTIYF. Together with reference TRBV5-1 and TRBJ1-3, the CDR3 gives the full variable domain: KAGVTQTPRYLIKTRGQQVTLSCSPISGHRSVSWYQQTPGQGLQFLFEYFSETQRNKGNFPGRFSGRQFSNSRSEMNVSTLELGDSALYLCASSLDYGAPNSGNTIYFGEGSWLTVV.

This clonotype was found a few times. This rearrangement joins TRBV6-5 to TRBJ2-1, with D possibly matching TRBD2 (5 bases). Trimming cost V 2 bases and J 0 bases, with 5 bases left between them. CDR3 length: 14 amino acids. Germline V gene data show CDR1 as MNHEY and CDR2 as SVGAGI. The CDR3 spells CASSYGSSYNEQFF. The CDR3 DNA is TGTGCCAGCAGTTACGGGAGCTCCTACAATGAGCAGTTCTTC.

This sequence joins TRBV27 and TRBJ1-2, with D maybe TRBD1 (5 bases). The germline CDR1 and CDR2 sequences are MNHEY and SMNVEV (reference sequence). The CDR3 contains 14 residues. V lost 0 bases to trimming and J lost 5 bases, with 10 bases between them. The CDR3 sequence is CASSLSLGVYGYTF. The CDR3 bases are TGTGCCAGCAGTTTATCTCTGGGGGTTTATGGCTACACCTTC.

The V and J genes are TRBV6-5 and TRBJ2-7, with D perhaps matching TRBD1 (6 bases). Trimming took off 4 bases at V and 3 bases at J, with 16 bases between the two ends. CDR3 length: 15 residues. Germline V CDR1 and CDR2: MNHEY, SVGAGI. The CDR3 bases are TGTGCCAGCAGTTTCACAGGGTTGGCAGTCTACGAGCAGTACTTC. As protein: CASSFTGLAVYEQYF.

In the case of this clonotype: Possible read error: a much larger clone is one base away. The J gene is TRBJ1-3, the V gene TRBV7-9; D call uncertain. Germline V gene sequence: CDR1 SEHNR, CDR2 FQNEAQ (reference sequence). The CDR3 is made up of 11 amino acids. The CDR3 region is CASSSGDTIYF. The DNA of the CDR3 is TGTGCCAGCAGCTCTGGAGACACCATATATTTT.

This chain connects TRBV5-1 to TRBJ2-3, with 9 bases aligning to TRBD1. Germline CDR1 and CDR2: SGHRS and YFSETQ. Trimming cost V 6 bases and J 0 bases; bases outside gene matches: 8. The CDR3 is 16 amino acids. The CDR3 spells CASNSTGTGSTDTQYF. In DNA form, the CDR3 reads TGCGCCAGCAACAGCACCGGGACAGGGAGCACAGATACGCAGTATTTT.